This T cell receptor beta chain emerged from a study of regulatory T cells in long-lasting Graves disease. Through Arm-PCR of CDR3 regions and iRepertoire HTBI primers, TCR beta libraries were built. TCRdb reprocessed the multiplex PCR reads via MiXCR and lists one record per CDR3 protein. The data show some 370,000 distinct CDR3 sequences, less than 25% seen once. Indicated time point: persistent/refractory GD, antithyroid drugs over 5 years with positive TRAb. PBMC RNA was the source of the TCR library. The length of the CDR3 is 13 residues. Per germline, CDR1 MNHEY and CDR2 SMNVEV (reference sequence). Overall study findings and caveats: Limited samples may have lowered accuracy. Persistent Graves' patients showed less TCR diversity than newly diagnosed patients showed. The number of shared public clonotypes was higher in persistent patients (approximately 2,500) than new patients (more than 850).

As concerns this clonotype: Its cognate antigen is unknown. The germline gene is not matched at one end of the junction; a read error may be the cause.

The chain combines TRBV27 with TRBJ2-7; D is unclear. The source is a female donor with Graves disease. Source: peripheral blood mononuclear cells (PBMCs), taken when the disease was refractory, from a patient treated with antithyroid drugs. CDR3 DNA: TGTGTCAGCAGTCCCACAAATGCCAACGAGCAGTACTTC. Amino acids: CVSSPTNANEQYF.